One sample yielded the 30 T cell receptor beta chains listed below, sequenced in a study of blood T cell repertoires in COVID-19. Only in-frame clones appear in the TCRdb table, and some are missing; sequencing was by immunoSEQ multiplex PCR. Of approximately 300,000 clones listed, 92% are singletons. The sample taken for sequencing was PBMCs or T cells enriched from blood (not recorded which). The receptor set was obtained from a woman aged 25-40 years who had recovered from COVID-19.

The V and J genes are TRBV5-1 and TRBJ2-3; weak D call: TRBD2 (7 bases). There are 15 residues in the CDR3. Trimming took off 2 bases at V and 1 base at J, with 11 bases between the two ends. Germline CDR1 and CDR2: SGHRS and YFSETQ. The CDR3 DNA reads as TGCGCCAGCAGCTTCCGGGGGGCTGGCACAGATACGCAGTATTTT. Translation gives CASSFRGAGTDTQYF.

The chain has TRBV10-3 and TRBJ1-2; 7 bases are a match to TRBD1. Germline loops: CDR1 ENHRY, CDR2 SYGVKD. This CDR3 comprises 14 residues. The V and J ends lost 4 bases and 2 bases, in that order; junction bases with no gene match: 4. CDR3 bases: TGTGCCATCAGTGCCACGACAGGGAACTATGGCTACACCTTC. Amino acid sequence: CAISATTGNYGYTF.

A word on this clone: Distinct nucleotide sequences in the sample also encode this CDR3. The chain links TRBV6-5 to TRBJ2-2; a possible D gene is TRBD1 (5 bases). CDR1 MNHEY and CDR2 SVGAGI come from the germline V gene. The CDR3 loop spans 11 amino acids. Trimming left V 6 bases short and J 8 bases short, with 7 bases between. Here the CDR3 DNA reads TGTGCCAGCAGGCGACAGGGGGAGCTGTTTTTT. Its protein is CASRRQGELFF.

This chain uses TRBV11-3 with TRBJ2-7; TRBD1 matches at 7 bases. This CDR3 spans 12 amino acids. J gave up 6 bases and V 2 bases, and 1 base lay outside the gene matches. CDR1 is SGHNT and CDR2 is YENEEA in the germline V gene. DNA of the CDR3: TGTGCCAGCAGCTTAAACAGGGGCGAGCAGTACTTC. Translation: CASSLNRGEQYF.

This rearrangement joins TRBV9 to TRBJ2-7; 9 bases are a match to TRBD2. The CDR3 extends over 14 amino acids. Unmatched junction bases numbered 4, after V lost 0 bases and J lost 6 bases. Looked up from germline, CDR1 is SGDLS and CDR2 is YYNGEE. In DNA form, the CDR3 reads TGTGCCAGCAGCGTAGGTGCGGGGGGGCTCGAGCAGTACTTC. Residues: CASSVGAGGLEQYF.

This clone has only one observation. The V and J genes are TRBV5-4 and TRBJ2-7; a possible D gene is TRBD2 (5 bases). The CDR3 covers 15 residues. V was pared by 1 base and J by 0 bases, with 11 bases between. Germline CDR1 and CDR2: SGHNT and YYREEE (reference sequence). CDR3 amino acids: CASSLRGSDSYEQYF. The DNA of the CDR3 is TGTGCCAGCAGCTTGCGAGGGAGCGACTCCTACGAGCAGTACTTC.

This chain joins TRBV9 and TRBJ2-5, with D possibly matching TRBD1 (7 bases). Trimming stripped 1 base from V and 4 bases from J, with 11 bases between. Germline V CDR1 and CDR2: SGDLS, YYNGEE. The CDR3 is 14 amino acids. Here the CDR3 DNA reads TGTGCCAGCAGCGTAACGCAGGGGGGAGAGACCCAGTACTTC. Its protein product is CASSVTQGGETQYF.

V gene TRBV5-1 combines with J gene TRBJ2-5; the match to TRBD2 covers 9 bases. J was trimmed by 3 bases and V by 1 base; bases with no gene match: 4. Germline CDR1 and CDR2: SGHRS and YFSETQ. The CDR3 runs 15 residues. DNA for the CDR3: TGCGCCAGCAGCTTGCTAGCGGGATCAAAAGAGACCCAGTACTTC. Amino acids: CASSLLAGSKETQYF.

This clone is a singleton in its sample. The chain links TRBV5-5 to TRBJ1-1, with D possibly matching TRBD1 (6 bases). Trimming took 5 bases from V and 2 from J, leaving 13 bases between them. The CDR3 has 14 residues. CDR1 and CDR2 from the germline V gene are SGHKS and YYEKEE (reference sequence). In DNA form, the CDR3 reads TGTGCCAGCAGGCGATCAGGGGTTAACACTGAAGCTTTCTTT. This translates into CASRRSGVNTEAFF. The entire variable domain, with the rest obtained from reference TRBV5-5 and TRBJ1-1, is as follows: DAGVTQSPTHLIKTRGQQVTLRCSPISGHKSVSWYQQVLGQGPQFIFQYYEKEERGRGNFPDRFSARQFPNYSSELNVNALLLGDSALYLCASRRSGVNTEAFFGQGTRLTVV.

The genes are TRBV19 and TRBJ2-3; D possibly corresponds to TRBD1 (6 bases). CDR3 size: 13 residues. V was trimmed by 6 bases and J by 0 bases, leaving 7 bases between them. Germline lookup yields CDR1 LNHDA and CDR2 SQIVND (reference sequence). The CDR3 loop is CASRQGSTDTQYF. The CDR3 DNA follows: TGTGCCAGTAGACAGGGAAGCACAGATACGCAGTATTTT.

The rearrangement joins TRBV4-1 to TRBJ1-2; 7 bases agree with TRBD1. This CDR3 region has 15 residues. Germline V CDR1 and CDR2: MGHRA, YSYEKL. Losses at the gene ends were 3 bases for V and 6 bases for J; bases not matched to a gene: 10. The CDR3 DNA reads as TGCGCCAGCAGCCAGCCGACAGGGAGATTTGATGGCTACACCTTC. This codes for CASSQPTGRFDGYTF.

The chain's CDR3 is CASSGDRVFPSGEWSYNEQFF. The CDR3 DNA follows: TGTGCCAGCAGCGGGGACAGGGTGTTCCCAAGCGGGGAGTGGTCCTACAATGAGCAGTTCTTC. The rearrangement joins TRBV14 to TRBJ2-1, with 9 bases aligning to TRBD1. CDR3 length: 21 amino acids. Germline CDR1 reads SGHDN; CDR2 reads FVKESK. V shed 5 bases and J 1 base; nucleotides not matched to a gene: 21. The whole variable domain, remainder taken from reference TRBV14 and TRBJ2-1, is EAGVTQFPSHSVIEKGQTVTLRCDPISGHDNLYWYRRVMGKEIKFLLHFVKESKQDESGMPNNRFLAERTGGTYSTLKVQPAELEDSGVYFCASSGDRVFPSGEWSYNEQFFGPGTRLTVL.

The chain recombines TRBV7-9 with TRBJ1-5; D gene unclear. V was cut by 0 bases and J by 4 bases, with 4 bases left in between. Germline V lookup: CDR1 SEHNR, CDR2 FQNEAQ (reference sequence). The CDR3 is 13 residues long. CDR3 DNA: TGTGCCAGCAGCTTAGCCAAAAATCAGCCCCAGCATTTT. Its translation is CASSLAKNQPQHF.

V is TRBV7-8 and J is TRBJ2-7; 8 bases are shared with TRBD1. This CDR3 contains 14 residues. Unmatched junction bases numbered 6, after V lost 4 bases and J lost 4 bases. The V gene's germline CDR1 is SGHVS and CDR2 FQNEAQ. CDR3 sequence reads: CASSYVTGVYEQYF. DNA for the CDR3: TGTGCCAGCAGCTATGTGACAGGGGTGTACGAGCAGTACTTC.

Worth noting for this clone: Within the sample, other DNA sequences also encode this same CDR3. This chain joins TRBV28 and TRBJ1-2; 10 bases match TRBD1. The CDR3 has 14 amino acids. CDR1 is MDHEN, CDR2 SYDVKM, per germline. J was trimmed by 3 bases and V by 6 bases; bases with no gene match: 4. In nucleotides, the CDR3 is TGTGCCAGCAGCCCCGGGACAGGGGACTATGGCTACACCTTC. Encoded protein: CASSPGTGDYGYTF.

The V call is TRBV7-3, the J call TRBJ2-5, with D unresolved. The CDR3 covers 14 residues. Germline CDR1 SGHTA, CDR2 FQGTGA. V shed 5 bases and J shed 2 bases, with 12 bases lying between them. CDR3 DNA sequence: TGTGCCAGCAGCCCCTTGGGCTCACAAGAGACCCAGTACTTC. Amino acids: CASSPLGSQETQYF.

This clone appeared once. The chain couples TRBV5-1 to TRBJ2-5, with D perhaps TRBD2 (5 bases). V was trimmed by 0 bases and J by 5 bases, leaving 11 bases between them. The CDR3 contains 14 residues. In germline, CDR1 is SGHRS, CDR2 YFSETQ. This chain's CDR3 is CASSLGGNWETQYF. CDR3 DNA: TGCGCCAGCAGCTTGGGAGGGAACTGGGAGACCCAGTACTTC.

The CDR3 loop is CASSGGMNTEAFF. The CDR3 DNA follows: TGTGCCAGTAGTGGAGGCATGAACACTGAAGCTTTCTTT. The chain couples TRBV19 to TRBJ1-1; D gene ambiguous. The germline gives CDR1 LNHDA, CDR2 SQIVND (reference sequence). V shed 5 bases and J shed 0 bases, with 7 bases lying between them. The CDR3 contains 13 residues.

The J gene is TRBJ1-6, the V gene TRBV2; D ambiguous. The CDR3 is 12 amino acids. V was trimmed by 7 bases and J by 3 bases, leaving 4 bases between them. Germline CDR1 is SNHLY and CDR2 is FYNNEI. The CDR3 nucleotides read TGTGCCAGCATCGGCTATAATTCACCCCTCCACTTT. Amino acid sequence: CASIGYNSPLHF. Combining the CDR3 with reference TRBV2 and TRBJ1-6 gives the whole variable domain EPEVTQTPSHQVTQMGQEVILRCVPISNHLYFYWYRQILGQKVEFLVSFYNNEISEKSEIFDDQFSVERPDGSNFTLKIRSTKLEDSAMYFCASIGYNSPLHFGNGTRLTVT.

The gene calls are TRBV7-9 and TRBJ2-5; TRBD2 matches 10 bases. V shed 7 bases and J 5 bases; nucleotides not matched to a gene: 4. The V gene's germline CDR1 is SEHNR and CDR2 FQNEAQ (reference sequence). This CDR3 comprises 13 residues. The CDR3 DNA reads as TGTGCCAGCAAGGGACTAGCGTCGGAGACCCAGTACTTC. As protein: CASKGLASETQYF.

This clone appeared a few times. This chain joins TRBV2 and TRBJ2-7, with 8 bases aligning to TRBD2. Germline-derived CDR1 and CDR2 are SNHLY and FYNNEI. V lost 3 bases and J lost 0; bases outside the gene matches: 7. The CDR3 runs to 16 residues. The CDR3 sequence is CASSDVEREHSYEQYF. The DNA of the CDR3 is TGTGCCAGCAGTGATGTGGAGCGGGAGCACTCCTACGAGCAGTACTTC.

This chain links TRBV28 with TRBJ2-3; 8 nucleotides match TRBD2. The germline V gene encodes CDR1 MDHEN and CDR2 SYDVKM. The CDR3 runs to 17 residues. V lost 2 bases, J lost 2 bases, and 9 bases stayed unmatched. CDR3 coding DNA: TGTGCCAGCAGTTTAAGGGGTCTGGGACTAGTCACAGATACGCAGTATTTT. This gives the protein CASSLRGLGLVTDTQYF.

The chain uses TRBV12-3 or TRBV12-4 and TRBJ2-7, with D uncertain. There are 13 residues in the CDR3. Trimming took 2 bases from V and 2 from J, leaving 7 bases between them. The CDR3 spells CASSLTVTYEQYF. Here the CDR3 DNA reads TGTGCCAGCAGTTTAACAGTGACCTACGAGCAGTACTTC.

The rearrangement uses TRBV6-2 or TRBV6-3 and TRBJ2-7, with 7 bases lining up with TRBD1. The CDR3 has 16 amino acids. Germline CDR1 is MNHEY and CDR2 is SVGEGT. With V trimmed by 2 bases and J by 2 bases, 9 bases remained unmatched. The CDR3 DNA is TGTGCCAGCAGTTACCGCCGAGACAGGGCCACCTACGAGCAGTACTTC. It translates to CASSYRRDRATYEQYF.

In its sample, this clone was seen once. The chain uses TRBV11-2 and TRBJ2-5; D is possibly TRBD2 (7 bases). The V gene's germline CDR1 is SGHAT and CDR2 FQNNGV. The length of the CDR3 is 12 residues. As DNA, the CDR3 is TGTGCAACGCGGGGGCCCCAAGAGACCCAGTACTTC. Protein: CATRGPQETQYF.

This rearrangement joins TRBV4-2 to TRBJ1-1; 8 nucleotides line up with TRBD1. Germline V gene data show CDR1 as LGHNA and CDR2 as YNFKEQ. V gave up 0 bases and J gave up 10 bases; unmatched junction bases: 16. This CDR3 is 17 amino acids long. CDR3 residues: CASSQERGRGLSKRAFF. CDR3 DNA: TGTGCCAGCAGCCAAGAACGAGGCAGGGGGCTGTCGAAACGAGCTTTCTTT.

The CDR3 loop is CAWSGGGFGGGSNTQYF. The CDR3 nucleotides are TGTGCCTGGAGTGGGGGAGGGTTTGGCGGGGGGTCCAATACGCAGTATTTT. This chain joins TRBV30 and TRBJ2-3; TRBD2 agrees at 8 bases. The ends lost 1 base at V and 7 bases at J; junction bases unmatched: 16. In germline, CDR1 is GTSNPN, CDR2 SVGIG (reference sequence). The CDR3 is 17 amino acids.

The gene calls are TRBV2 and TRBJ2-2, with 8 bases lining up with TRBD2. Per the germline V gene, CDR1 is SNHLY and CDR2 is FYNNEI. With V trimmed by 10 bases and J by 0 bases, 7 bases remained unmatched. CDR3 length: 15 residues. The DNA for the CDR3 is TGTGCCACCATAACCGGGGGGGCGAACACCGGGGAGCTGTTTTTT. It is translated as CATITGGANTGELFF.

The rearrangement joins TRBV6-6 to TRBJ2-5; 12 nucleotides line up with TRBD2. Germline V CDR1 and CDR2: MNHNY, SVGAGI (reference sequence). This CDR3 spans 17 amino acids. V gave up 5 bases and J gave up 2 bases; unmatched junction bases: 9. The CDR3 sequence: CASSPTSGGPRQETQYF. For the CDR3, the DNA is TGTGCCAGCAGTCCGACTAGCGGGGGACCCCGACAAGAGACCCAGTACTTC.

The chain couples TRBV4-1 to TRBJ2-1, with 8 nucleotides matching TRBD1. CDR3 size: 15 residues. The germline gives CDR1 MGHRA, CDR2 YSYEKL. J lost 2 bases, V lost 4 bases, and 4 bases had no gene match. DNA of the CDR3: TGCGCCAGCAGCCTGACAGGGGACACCTACAATGAGCAGTTCTTC. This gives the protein CASSLTGDTYNEQFF.